These T cell receptor beta chains were read from a single sample in a study of blood T cell repertoires in COVID-19. Generated by immunoSEQ multiplex PCR, the TCRdb table keeps only in-frame clones and is missing some. This sample carries 110,000 to 150,000 clones, around 89% of them seen once, and the ten largest clones take approximately 11%. Material: peripheral blood. Receptor source: an elderly woman with acute or convalescent COVID-19. CDR3s include the opening cysteine and the closing phenylalanine or tryptophan. The order of the fields is D gene, J gene, V gene, CDR3 length, clone size, CDR3 DNA, CDR3 protein. The D gene is left open where the match is weak. A row's size may be missing; if present it is once, few, many or a size class.

-,TRBJ2-1,TRBV7-6,15,-,TGTGCCAGCAGCTTAGGGGCAGTCGGTTTCGATGAGCAGTTCTTC,CASSLGAVGFDEQFF
-,TRBJ1-1,TRBV7-9,14,once,TGTGCCAGCAGCCCTCGGACGGGCCGGGGTGAAGCTTTCTTT,CASSPRTGRGEAFF
TRBD2,TRBJ2-4,TRBV11-2,16,-,TGTGCCAGCAGGGACGGGGGGGGCATTGGCAAAAACATTCAGTACTTC,CASRDGGGIGKNIQYF
-,TRBJ2-5,TRBV7-9,13,-,TGTGCCAGCAGCTTGGACATCCAAGAGACCCAGTACTTC,CASSLDIQETQYF
TRBD1,TRBJ1-2,TRBV5-1,13,few,TGCGCCAGCAGCATCGGACAGGGTGAGGGCTACACCTTC,CASSIGQGEGYTF
TRBD1,TRBJ1-5,TRBV7-2,15,-,TGTGCCAGCAGCTTAGCTTGGGACAGTGGGGTAGCCCAGCATTTT,CASSLAWDSGVAQHF
-,TRBJ1-2,TRBV21-1,13,-,TGTGCCAGAAGAAGAGGGTTGTGCTATGGCTACACCTTC,CARRRGLCYGYTF
-,TRBJ1-5,TRBV2,13,-,TGTGCCAGCAGATTGGAGCGAGATCAGCCCCAGCATTTT,CASRLERDQPQHF
-,TRBJ1-1,TRBV6-8,13,-,-,CASSYEVGQGAPF
TRBD1,TRBJ1-4,TRBV5-1,15,-,TGCGCCAGCAGCTTGGAGGGACAGGGAAATGAAAAACTGTTTTTT,CASSLEGQGNEKLFF
-,TRBJ2-3,TRBV5-1,14,-,TGCGCCAGCAGCTTGGGAGGCGCCACAGATACGCAGTATTTT,CASSLGGATDTQYF
-,TRBJ2-3,TRBV7-9,14,-,TGTGCCAGCAGCTTAGGTAGAGACACAGATACGCAGTATTTT,CASSLGRDTDTQYF
TRBD1,TRBJ2-7,TRBV5-1,15,-,TGCGCCAGCAGCGTAACGACAGGGGAAGGAGGGGAGCAGTACTTC,CASSVTTGEGGEQYF
-,TRBJ2-1,TRBV5-4,15,-,TGTGCCAGCAGCTTGGGAGGAGGGGTCTACAATGAGCAGTTCTTC,CASSLGGGVYNEQFF
-,TRBJ1-1,TRBV7-9,16,-,TGTGCCAGCAGCTTCCCGGGGGGCAGGGTGAACACTGAAGCTTTCTTT,CASSFPGGRVNTEAFF
TRBD1,TRBJ1-2,TRBV18,15,-,TGTGCCAGCTCACCACCTACAGGGGGGTCCGTGTGGCTCACCTTC,CASSPPTGGSVWLTF
TRBD1,TRBJ2-5,TRBV6-1,19,-,TGTGCCAGCAGTGAATCGGGGGACAGGGGGCCCTTGGCGTCGGGGACCCAGTACTTC,CASSESGDRGPLASGTQYF
TRBD1,TRBJ2-2,TRBV5-1,15,-,TGCGCCAGCAGCCAAGGACAGGCGAACACCGGGGAGCTGTTTTTT,CASSQGQANTGELFF
-,TRBJ1-4,TRBV5-1,14,-,TGCGCCAGCAGCTCCGTTGCAACTAATGAAAAACTGTTTTTT,CASSSVATNEKLFF
TRBD1,TRBJ2-1,TRBV5-1,16,once,TGCGCCAGCAGCTTGGCTCCGGGACAGGCCAACAATGAGCAGTTCTTC,CASSLAPGQANNEQFF
TRBD2,TRBJ2-1,TRBV5-6,15,-,TGTGCCAGCAACTTAGCGGGGGGGCCGGGGAATGAGCAGTTCTTC,CASNLAGGPGNEQFF
-,TRBJ2-7,TRBV5-1,15,-,TGCGCCAGCAGCCCTGGAAGGACTGTACGGCGGGAGCAGTACTTC,CASSPGRTVRREQYF
-,TRBJ1-2,TRBV29-1,12,-,TGCAGCGTTGTAGCAGGGTCCTATGGCTACACCTTC,CSVVAGSYGYTF
TRBD1,TRBJ1-2,TRBV6-5,11,-,TGTGCCAGTGAGGACAGGGTAGGCTACACCTTC,CASEDRVGYTF
-,TRBJ1-2,TRBV4-2,16,-,TGTGCCAGCAGCCCAGAGACAGCCGCTTCTAACTATGGCTACACCTTC,CASSPETAASNYGYTF
-,TRBJ2-7,TRBV4-3,13,-,TGCGCCAGCAGCCCTCGGTCAGGCTACGAGCAGTACTTC,CASSPRSGYEQYF
-,TRBJ1-1,TRBV19,13,-,TGTGCCAGTAGTATAAGTCAGTACACTGAAGCTTTCTTT,CASSISQYTEAFF
-,TRBJ2-2,TRBV18,15,-,TGTGCCAGCTCACGACAGGACGCGAACACCGGGGAGCTGTTTTTT,CASSRQDANTGELFF
TRBD2,TRBJ2-3,TRBV18,15,-,TGTGCCAGCTCACCCTTCGGGGGGGGCACAGATACGCAGTATTTT,CASSPFGGGTDTQYF
-,TRBJ2-3,TRBV6-2/TRBV6-3,15,-,TGTGCCAGCAGTCAGGACCGGGGCGGGGATGGTACGCAGTATTTT,CASSQDRGGDGTQYF
TRBD1,TRBJ1-2,TRBV16,14,-,TGTGCCAGCAGCCAGCCGGACAGGGGTAGAGGCTACACCTTC,CASSQPDRGRGYTF